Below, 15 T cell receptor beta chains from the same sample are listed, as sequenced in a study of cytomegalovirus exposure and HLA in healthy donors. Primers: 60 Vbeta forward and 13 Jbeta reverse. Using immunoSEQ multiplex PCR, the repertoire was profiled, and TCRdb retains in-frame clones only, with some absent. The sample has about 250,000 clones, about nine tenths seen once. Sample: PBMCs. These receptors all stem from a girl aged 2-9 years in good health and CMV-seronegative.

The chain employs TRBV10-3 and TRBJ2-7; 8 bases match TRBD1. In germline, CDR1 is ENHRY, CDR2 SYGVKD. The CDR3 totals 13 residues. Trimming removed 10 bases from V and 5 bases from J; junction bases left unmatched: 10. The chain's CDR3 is CATDSGGRDEQYF. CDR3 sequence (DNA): TGTGCCACCGACTCAGGGGGCCGCGACGAGCAGTACTTC.

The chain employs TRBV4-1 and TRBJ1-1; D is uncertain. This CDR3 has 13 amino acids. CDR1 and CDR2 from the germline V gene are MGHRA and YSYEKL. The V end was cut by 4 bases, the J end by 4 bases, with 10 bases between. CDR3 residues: CASSRGSITEAFF. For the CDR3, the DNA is TGCGCCAGCAGCCGAGGTAGCATCACTGAAGCTTTCTTT.

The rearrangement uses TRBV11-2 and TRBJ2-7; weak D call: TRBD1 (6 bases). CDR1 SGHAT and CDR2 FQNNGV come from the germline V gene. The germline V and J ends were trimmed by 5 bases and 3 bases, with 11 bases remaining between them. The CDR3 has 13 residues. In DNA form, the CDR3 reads TGTGCCAGCAGCCCAGGGGTCGGCTACGAGCAGTACTTC. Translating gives CASSPGVGYEQYF.

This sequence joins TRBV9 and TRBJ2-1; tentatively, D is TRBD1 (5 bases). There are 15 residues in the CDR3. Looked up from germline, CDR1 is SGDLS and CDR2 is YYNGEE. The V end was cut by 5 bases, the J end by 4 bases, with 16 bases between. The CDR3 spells CASSADGQGYNEQFF. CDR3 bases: TGTGCCAGCAGTGCGGACGGACAAGGGTACAATGAGCAGTTCTTC.

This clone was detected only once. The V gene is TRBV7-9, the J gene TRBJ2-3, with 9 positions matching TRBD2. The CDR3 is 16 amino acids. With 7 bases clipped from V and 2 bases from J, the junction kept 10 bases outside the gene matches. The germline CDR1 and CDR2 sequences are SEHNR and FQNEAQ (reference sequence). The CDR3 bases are TGTGCCAGCACTAAAGCCCTAGCGGGGATCACAGATACGCAGTATTTT. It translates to CASTKALAGITDTQYF.

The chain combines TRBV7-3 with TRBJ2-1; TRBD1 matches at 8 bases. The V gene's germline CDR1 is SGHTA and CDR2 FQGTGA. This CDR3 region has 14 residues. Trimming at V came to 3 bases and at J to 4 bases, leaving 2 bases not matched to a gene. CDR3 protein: CASSLGQAYNEQFF. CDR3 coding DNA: TGTGCCAGCAGCTTGGGACAGGCTTACAATGAGCAGTTCTTC.

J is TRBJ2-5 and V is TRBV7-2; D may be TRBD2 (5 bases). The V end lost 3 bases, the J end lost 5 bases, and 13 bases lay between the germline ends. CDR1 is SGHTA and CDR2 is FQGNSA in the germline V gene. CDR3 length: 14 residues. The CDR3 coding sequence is TGTGCCAGCAGCTTCGGACTTCAAGGGGAGACCCAGTACTTC. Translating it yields CASSFGLQGETQYF.

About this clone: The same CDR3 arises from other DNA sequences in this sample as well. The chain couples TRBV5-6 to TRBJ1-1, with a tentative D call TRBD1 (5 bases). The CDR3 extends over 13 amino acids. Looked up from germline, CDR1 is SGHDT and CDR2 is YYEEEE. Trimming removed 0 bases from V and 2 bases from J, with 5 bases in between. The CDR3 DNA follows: TGTGCCAGCAGCTTGGGGGGCAACACTGAAGCTTTCTTT. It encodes CASSLGGNTEAFF.

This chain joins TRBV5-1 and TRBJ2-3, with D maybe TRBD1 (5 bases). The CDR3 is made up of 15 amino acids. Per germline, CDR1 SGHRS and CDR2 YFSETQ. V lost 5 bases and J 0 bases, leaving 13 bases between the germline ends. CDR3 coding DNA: TGCGCCAGCAGGGTACAGGCCAGTAGCACAGATACGCAGTATTTT. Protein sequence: CASRVQASSTDTQYF.

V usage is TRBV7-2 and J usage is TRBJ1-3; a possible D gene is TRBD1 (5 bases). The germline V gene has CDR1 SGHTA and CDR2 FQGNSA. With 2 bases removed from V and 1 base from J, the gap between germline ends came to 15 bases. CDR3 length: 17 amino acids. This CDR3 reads CASSLKGGGESGNTIYF. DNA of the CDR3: TGTGCCAGCAGCTTAAAGGGCGGGGGAGAATCTGGAAACACCATATATTTT.

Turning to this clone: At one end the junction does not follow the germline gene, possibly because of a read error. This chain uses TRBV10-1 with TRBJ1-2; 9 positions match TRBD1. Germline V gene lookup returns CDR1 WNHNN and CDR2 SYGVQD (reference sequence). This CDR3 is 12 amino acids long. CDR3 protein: CASGTGPYGCTF. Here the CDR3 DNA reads TGCGCCAGCGGGACAGGGCCCTATGGCTGCACCTTC.

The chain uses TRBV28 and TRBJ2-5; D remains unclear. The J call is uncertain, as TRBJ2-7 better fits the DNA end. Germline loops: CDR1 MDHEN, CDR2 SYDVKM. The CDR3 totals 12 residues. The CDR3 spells CASSLAVAEQYF. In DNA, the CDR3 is TGTGCCAGCAGTTTAGCGGTGGCCGAGCAGTACTTC.

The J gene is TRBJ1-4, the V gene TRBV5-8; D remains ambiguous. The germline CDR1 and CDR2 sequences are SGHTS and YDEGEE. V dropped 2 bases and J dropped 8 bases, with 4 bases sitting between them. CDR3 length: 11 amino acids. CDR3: CASSLQEKLFF. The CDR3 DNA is TGTGCCAGCAGCTTACAGGAAAAACTGTTTTTT.

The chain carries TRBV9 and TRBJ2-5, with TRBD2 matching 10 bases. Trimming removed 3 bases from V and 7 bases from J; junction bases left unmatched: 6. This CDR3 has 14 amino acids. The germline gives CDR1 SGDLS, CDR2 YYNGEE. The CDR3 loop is CASSAPSGGGTQYF. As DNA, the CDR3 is TGTGCCAGCAGCGCCCCTAGCGGGGGAGGGACCCAGTACTTC. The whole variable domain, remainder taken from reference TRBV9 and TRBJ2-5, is DSGVTQTPKHLITATGQRVTLRCSPRSGDLSVYWYQQSLDQGLQFLIQYYNGEERAKGNILERFSAQQFPDLHSELNLSSLELGDSALYFCASSAPSGGGTQYFGPGTRLLVL.

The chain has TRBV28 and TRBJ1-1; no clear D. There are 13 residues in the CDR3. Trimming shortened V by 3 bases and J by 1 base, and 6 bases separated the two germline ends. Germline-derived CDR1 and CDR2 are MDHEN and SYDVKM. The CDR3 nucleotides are TGTGCCAGCAGTTTGTCAGGGAACACTGAAGCTTTCTTT. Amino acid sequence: CASSLSGNTEAFF.